This T cell receptor (beta chain) was found in a study of blood T cell repertoires in COVID-19. This clone was detected only once. The CDR3 totals 14 residues. V gave up 0 bases and J gave up 16 bases, with 20 bases separating them. CDR1 is SGHRS, CDR2 YFSETQ, per germline. Residents of about two dozen US areas, aged about 18 to 95 years, made up the participants. The data were produced by immunoSEQ multiplex PCR, yet TCRdb's version contains in-frame clones alone and is incomplete. The repertoire holds around 250,000 clones, with approximately 88% as singletons. The V and J genes are TRBV5-1 and TRBJ1-5, with D tentatively TRBD1 (6 bases). The sequencing sample was made of PBMCs or T cells enriched from blood (not recorded which). The TCR comes from a middle-aged woman who had been exposed to COVID-19. The DNA for the CDR3 is TGCGCCAGCAGCTTGGCAGATTGGGGACACCAACAACATTTT. This translates into CASSLADWGHQQHF.